This T cell receptor (beta chain) was documented in a study of long-term antiretroviral therapy in people with HIV. Findings and caveats of the study: Clonal expansions arising prior to ART prevailed in the repertoire at every time point. Whereas controls had wider CDR3 length ranges, HIV repertoires had narrower ones.

As regards this clone: Its cognate antigen is unknown.

The run of the v3.0 immunoSEQ assay was at survey level. This table comes from immunoSEQ multiplex PCR, and its TCRdb copy is limited to in-frame clones, with some not included. The data contain approximately 29,000 clones, approximately 87% of them singletons. V lost 8 bases and J lost 4, with 9 bases in between. Germline V gene sequence: CDR1 MNHNY, CDR2 SVGAGI (reference sequence). This CDR3 has 12 residues. The sample in question was unsorted PBMCs, obtained 0.5 years after starting antiretroviral therapy. This clonotype originated in a woman between 18 and 29 years old with HIV. The J gene is TRBJ1-5, the V gene TRBV6-6, with D hard to call. The chain's CDR3 is CASRPVNQPQHF. The CDR3 DNA sequence: TGTGCCAGCCGTCCCGTTAATCAGCCCCAGCATTTT.